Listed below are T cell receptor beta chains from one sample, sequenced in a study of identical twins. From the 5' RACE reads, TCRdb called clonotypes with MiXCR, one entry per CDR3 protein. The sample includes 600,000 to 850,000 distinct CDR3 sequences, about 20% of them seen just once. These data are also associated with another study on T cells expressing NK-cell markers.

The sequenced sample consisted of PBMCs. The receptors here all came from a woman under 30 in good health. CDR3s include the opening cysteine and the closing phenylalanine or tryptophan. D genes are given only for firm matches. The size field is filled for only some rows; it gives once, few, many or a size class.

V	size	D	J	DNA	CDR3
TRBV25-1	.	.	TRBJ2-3	TGTGCCAGCAGTGAATTTGTGGCGGGGTCAGTGGATACGCAGTATTTT	CASSEFVAGSVDTQYF
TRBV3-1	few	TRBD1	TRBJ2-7	TGTGCCAGCAGCCCCAGATGGGACAGGCCCTACGAGCAGTACTTC	CASSPRWDRPYEQYF
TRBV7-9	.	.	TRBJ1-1	TGTGCCAGCAGCTTCGGGGCTGTGGGAACTGAAGCTTTCTTT	CASSFGAVGTEAFF
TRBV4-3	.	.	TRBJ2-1	TGCGCCAGCAGCCAAGACCCTCTTCGTGAGCAGTTCTTC	CASSQDPLREQFF
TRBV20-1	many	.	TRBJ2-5	TGCAGTGCTAGGGATGGAGAGACCCAGTACTTC	CSARDGETQYF
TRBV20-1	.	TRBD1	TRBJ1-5	TGCAGTGCTAGAGATGACAGGGAGAATCAGCCCCAGCATTTT	CSARDDRENQPQHF
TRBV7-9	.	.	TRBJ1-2	TGTGCCAGCAGCTTAGGTGGGGCAGCCTATGGCTACACCTTC	CASSLGGAAYGYTF
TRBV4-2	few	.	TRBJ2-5	TGTGCCAGCAGCCGAGAGAGGGGGGAGACCCAGTACTTC	CASSRERGETQYF
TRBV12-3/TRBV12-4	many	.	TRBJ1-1	TGTGCCAGCTCTCACGGGGGGAACACTGAAGCTTTCTTT	CASSHGGNTEAFF
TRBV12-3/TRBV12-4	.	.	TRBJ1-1	TGTGCCAGCAGTTCGACTAGACAAGGAAACACTGAAGCTTTCTTT	CASSSTRQGNTEAFF
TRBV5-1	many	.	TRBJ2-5	TGCGCCAGCAGCTACGGATTGGACAGACAAGAGACCCAGTACTTC	CASSYGLDRQETQYF
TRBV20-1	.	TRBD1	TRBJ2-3	TGCAGTGCTCGGCGGGGACAGGGGGCATCCGATACGCAGTATTTT	CSARRGQGASDTQYF
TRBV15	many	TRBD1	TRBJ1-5	TGTGCCACCAGCAGCCCTAAAGGCGGAGACAGGGCGGCTCAGCCCCAGCATTTT	CATSSPKGGDRAAQPQHF
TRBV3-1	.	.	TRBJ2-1	TGTGCCAGCAGCGCGAAGGACCGCCTCGGCAATGAGCAGTTCTTC	CASSAKDRLGNEQFF
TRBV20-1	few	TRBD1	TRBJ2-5	TGCAGCGGGACACGGGGACAGGAGACCCAGTACTTC	CSGTRGQETQYF
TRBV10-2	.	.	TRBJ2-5	TGCGCCAGCAGTGGCCGACCTGGGGAGACCCAGTACTTC	CASSGRPGETQYF
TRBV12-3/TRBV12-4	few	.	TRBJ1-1	TGTGCCAGCAGTTTTCGGCCAGCGAACACTGAAGCTTTCTTT	CASSFRPANTEAFF
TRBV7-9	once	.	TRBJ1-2	TGTGCCAGCACCCCGCACTCGACAGATCCTAACTATGGCCACACCTTC	CASTPHSTDPNYGHTF
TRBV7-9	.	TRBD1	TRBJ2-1	TGTGCCAGCAGCCGATTGACAGGGAGTTTAATCGATGAGCAGTTCTTC	CASSRLTGSLIDEQFF
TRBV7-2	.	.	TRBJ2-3	TGTGCCAGCAGTCCGTGGGGGGCCTTTGGAGATACGCAGTATTTT	CASSPWGAFGDTQYF
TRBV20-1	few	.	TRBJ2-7	TGCAGTGCCCCGGGACAACGTCGTGAGCAGTACTTC	CSAPGQRREQYF
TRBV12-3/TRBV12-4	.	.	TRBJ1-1	TGTGCCAGCAGTGCCCCTAGGGGCGGCACTGAAGCTTTCTTT	CASSAPRGGTEAFF
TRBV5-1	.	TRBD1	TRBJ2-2	TGCGCCAGCGACTTCGGGACAGGGGACACCGGGGAGCTGTTTTTT	CASDFGTGDTGELFF
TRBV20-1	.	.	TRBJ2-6	TGCAGTGCTAGAGATGGCGGTTCCTCTGGGGCCAACGTCCTGACTTTC	CSARDGGSSGANVLTF
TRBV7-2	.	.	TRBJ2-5	TGTGCCAGCCGCCGCGCTTGGGGAGAGGCGGAGACCCAGTACTTC	CASRRAWGEAETQYF
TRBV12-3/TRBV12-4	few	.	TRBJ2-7	TGTGCCAGCGGACCAGTGAGCTACGAGCAGTACTTC	CASGPVSYEQYF
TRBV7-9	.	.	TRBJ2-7	TGTGCCAGCAGCTTAGGACAGCCAGGACACTACGAGCAGTACTTC	CASSLGQPGHYEQYF